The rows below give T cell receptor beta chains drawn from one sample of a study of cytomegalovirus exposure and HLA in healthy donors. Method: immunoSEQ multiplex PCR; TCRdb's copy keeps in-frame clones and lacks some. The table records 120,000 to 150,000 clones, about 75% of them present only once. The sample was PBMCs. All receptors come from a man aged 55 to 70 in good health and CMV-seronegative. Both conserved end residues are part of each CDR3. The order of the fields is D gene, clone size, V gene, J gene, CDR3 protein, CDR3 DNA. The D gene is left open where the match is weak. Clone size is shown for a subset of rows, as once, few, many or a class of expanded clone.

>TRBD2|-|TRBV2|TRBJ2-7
CASSEGLAGAGYEQYF
TGTGCCAGCAGTGAGGGACTAGCGGGAGCAGGTTACGAGCAGTACTTC
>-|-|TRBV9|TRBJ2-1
CASGVGSSYNEQFF
TGTGCCAGTGGGGTGGGGAGCTCCTACAATGAGCAGTTCTTC
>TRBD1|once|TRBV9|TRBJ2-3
CASSADSGTGYKYF
TGTGCCAGCAGCGCGGACTCCGGGACAGGTTACAAGTATTTT
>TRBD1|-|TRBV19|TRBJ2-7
CASSIVVPTGKYEQYF
TGTGCCAGTAGTATAGTCGTCCCGACAGGGAAATACGAGCAGTACTTC
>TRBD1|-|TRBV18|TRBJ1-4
CASSPRRQGGDEKLFF
TGTGCCAGCTCACCACGGAGACAGGGAGGCGATGAAAAACTGTTTTTT
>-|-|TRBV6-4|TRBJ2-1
CASSKMGQGGRNEQFF
TGTGCCAGCAGTAAAATGGGGCAGGGAGGAAGGAATGAGCAGTTCTTC
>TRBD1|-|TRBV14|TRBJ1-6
CASSPPGQRGNSPLHF
TGTGCCAGCAGCCCTCCGGGACAGCGGGGGAATTCACCCCTCCACTTT
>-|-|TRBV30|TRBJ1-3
CAPRRGAGNTIYF
TGTGCCCCACGGAGGGGCGCGGGAAACACCATATATTTT
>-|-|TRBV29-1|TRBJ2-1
CCCSSSYNEQFF
TGCTGTTGTTCCAGCTCCTACAATGAGCAGTTCTTC
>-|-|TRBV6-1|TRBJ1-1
CASALSTMNTEAFF
TGTGCCAGCGCCCTTAGTACTATGAACACTGAAGCTTTCTTT
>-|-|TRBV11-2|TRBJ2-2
CASSLGGPRDGELFF
TGTGCCAGCAGCTTGGGGGGGCCCCGGGACGGGGAGCTGTTTTTT
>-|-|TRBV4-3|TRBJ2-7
CASSQEGGPYEQYF
TGCGCCAGCAGCCAAGAAGGGGGTCCCTACGAGCAGTACTTC
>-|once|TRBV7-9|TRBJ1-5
CASSLGAMAQHF
TGTGCCAGCAGCTTGGGGGCTATGGCCCAGCATTTT
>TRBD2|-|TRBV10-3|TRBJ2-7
CAVGTSGYEQYF
TGTGCCGTCGGGACTAGCGGGTACGAGCAGTACTTC
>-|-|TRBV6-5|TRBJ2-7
CASGRATLNSYEQYF
TGTGCCAGCGGCAGGGCTACGTTAAACTCCTACGAGCAGTACTTC
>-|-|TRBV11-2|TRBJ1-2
CASSLFGQGNVGGYTF
TGTGCCAGCAGCTTATTCGGTCAGGGAAACGTGGGCGGCTACACCTTC
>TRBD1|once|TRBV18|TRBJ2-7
CASSPSSGTETYEQYF
TGTGCCAGCTCACCGTCCTCCGGGACAGAAACCTACGAGCAGTACTTC
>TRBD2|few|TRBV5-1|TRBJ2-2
CASSLGLAGDGGELFF
TGCGCCAGCAGCTTAGGACTAGCGGGAGACGGAGGGGAGCTGTTTTTT